A selection of T cell receptor beta chains follows, all from one sample in a study of human CD8 memory T cell subsets. With the 5' RACE reads reprocessed, TCRdb shows one record per CDR3 protein and no DNA. The sample features 10,000 to 14,000 distinct CDR3 sequences, with over 8.5% in its top ten. The sequencing input was CD8+ T cells from PBMCs. These receptors came from a human donor in good health. The CDR3 runs from the conserved cysteine through the conserved F or W. Fields, in order: clone size, J gene, V gene, CDR3 protein. Expanded clones are given a class, and other clones once, few, many or no size at all.

.,TRBJ2-1,TRBV7-6,CASSLVAGGREQFF
.,TRBJ2-5,TRBV13,CASSLAGGRMRETQYF
.,TRBJ2-7,TRBV7-9,CASSSPGLAGESYEQYF
.,TRBJ2-1,TRBV20-1,CSGLSISYNEQFF
.,TRBJ2-1,TRBV6-2/TRBV6-3,CASSYLGLAGTSSYNEQFF
.,TRBJ2-1,TRBV24-1,CATSDPGGGGEQFF
.,TRBJ1-1,TRBV27,CASSFSMLAEAFF
.,TRBJ2-7,TRBV20-1,CSAKTRLAVHEQYF
.,TRBJ2-1,TRBV4-2,CASSRTSGAYNEQFF
.,TRBJ2-5,TRBV2,CASSDPAEDAEDQETQYF
.,TRBJ1-2,TRBV4-1,CASSLSQEIFYGYTF
medium-sized,TRBJ2-4,TRBV12-3/TRBV12-4,CASSSGDRTKNIQYF